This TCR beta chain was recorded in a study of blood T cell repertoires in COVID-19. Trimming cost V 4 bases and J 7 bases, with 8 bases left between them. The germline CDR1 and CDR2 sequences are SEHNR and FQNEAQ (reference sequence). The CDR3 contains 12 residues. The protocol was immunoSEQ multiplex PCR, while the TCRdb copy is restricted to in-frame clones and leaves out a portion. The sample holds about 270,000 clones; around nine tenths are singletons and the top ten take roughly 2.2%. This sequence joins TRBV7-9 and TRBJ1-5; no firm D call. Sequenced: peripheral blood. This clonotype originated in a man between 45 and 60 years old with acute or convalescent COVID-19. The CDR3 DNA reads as TGTGCCAGCAGCTCGGTAAGACAGCCCCAGCATTTT. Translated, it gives CASSSVRQPQHF.